The present T cell receptor beta chain was sequenced within a study of blood T cell repertoires in COVID-19. The CDR3 is 13 residues long. Germline CDR1 and CDR2: LNHNV and YYDKDF (reference sequence). V trimming: 1 base; J trimming: 6 bases; junction bases outside the gene matches: 0. Clones were sequenced by immunoSEQ multiplex PCR, and TCRdb holds only the in-frame ones, with some missing. The profile shows around 160,000 clones, about 83% of them singletons. This chain joins TRBV15 and TRBJ1-5; 7 bases match TRBD1. This TCR was sampled from a woman in her seventies with COVID-19, enrolled during active disease. Sequencing used peripheral blood. CDR3 sequence: CATSRGDSQPQHF. CDR3 in DNA: TGTGCCACCAGCAGAGGGGACAGTCAGCCCCAGCATTTT.